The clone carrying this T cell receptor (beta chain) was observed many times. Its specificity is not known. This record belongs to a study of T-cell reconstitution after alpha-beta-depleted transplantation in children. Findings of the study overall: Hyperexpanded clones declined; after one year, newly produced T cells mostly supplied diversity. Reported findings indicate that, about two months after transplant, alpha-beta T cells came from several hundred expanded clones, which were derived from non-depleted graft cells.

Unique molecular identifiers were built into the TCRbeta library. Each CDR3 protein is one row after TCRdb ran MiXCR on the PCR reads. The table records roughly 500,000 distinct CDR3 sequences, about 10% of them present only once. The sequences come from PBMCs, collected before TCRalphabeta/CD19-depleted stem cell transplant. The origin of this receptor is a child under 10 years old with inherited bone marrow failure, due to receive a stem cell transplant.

The CDR3 region has the DNA TGTGCCAGCAGCCTCGGGACAGCAAATGGCTACACCTTC. It codes for CASSLGTANGYTF. The J gene is TRBJ1-2, the V gene TRBV4-2, with TRBD1 matching 7 bases. The CDR3 has 13 amino acids. V was clipped by 4 bases and J by 6 bases; unmatched bases: 5. Germline V gene lookup returns CDR1 LGHNA and CDR2 YNFKEQ.